This T cell receptor beta chain was sequenced for a study of regulatory T cells in long-lasting Graves disease. Time point described: persistent/refractory GD, antithyroid drugs over 5 years with positive TRAb. PBMCs were the source of the RNA used for TCR sequencing. Libraries of TCR beta came from iRepertoire HTBI primers plus Arm-PCR of CDR3 regions. MiXCR, applied by TCRdb to the multiplex PCR reads, yields one record per CDR3 protein. The data contain some 420,000 distinct CDR3 sequences, 22% of them singletons. Germline V gene lookup returns CDR1 LNHDA and CDR2 SQIVND (reference sequence). V gave up 9 bases and J gave up 3 bases, with 14 bases separating them. The length of the CDR3 is 13 residues. This clonotype was recorded at least ten times.

The receptor's source is a female donor with Graves disease. The sample was peripheral blood mononuclear cells (PBMCs), taken when the disease was refractory, from a patient treated with antithyroid drugs. J is TRBJ1-2 and V is TRBV19, with D perhaps matching TRBD1 (6 bases). The CDR3, as DNA: TGTGCCAGCGCCAGGACAGTCGACTATGGCTACACCTTC. Encoded protein: CASARTVDYGYTF. Filled out from reference TRBV19 and TRBJ1-2, the complete variable domain reads DGGITQSPKYLFRKEGQNVTLSCEQNLNHDAMYWYRQDPGQGLRLIYYSQIVNDFQKGDIAEGYSVSREKKESFPLTVTSAQKNPTAFYLCASARTVDYGYTFGSGTRLTVV.